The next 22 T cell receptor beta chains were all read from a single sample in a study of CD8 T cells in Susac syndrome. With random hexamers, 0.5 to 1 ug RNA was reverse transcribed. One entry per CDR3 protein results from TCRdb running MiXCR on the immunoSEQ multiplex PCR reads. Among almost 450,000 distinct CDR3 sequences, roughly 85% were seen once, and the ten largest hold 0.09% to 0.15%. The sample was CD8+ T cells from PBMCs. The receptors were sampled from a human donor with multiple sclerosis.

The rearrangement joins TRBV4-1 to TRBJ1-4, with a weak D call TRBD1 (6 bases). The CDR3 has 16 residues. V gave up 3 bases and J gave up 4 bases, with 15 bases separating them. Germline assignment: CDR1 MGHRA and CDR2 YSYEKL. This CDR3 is CASSHFWTVNNEKLFF. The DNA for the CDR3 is TGCGCCAGCAGCCATTTCTGGACAGTTAATAATGAAAAACTGTTTTTT.

In DNA, the CDR3 is TGTGCCAGCAGCCGACTCGAAACCACAGGATTAACGCAGTATTTT. It codes for CASSRLETTGLTQYF. The genes are TRBV7-9 and TRBJ2-3; perhaps TRBD1 as D (5 bases). Germline-derived CDR1 and CDR2 are SEHNR and FQNEAQ (reference sequence). Trimming removed 5 bases at V and 9 bases at J, with 21 bases between. This CDR3 spans 15 amino acids.

CDR3 in amino acids: CASSFLGESGANVLTF. For the CDR3, the DNA is TGTGCCAGCAGTTTCTTAGGGGAGTCTGGGGCCAACGTCCTGACTTTC. The gene calls are TRBV27 and TRBJ2-6; TRBD1 or TRBD2 may be the D gene (5 bases each). V was clipped by 3 bases and J by 1 base, with 10 bases between them. The CDR3 has 16 amino acids. Germline assignment: CDR1 MNHEY and CDR2 SMNVEV (reference sequence).

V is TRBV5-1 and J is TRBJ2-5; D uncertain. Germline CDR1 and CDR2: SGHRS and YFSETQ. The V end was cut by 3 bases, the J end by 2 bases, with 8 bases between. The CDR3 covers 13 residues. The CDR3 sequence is CASSSTEQETQYF. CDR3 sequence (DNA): TGCGCCAGCAGCTCTACAGAGCAAGAGACCCAGTACTTC. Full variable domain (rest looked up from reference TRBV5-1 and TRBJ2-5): KAGVTQTPRYLIKTRGQQVTLSCSPISGHRSVSWYQQTPGQGLQFLFEYFSETQRNKGNFPGRFSGRQFSNSRSEMNVSTLELGDSALYLCASSSTEQETQYFGPGTRLLVL.

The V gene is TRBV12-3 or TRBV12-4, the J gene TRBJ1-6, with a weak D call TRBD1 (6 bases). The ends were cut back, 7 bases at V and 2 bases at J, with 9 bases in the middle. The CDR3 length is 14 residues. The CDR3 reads CASIQGAYNSPLHF. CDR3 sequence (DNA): TGTGCCAGCATACAGGGAGCCTATAATTCACCCCTCCACTTT.

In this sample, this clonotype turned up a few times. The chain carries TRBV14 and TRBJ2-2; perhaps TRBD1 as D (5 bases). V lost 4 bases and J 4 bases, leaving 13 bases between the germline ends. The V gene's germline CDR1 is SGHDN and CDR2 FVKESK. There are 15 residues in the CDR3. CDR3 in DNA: TGTGCCAGCAGCCCCCAGGGATCAGGCACCGGGGAGCTGTTTTTT. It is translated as CASSPQGSGTGELFF.

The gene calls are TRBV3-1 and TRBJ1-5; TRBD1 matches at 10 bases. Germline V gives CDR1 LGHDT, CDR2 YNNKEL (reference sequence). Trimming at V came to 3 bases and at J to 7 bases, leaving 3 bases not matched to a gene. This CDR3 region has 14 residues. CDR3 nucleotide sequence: TGTGCCAGCAGCCAGGGACAGGGGTGGCAGCCCCAGCATTTT. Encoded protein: CASSQGQGWQPQHF.

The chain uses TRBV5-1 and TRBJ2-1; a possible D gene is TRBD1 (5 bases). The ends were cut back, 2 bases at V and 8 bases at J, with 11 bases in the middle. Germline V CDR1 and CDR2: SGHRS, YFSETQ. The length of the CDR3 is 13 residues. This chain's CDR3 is CASSFLVGDEQFF. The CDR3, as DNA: TGCGCCAGCAGCTTCCTAGTAGGGGATGAGCAGTTCTTC.

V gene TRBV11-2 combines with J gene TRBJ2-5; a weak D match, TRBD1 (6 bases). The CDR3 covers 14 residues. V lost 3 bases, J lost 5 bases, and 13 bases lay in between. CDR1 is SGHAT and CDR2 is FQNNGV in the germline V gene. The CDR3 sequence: CASSFLGAGETQYF. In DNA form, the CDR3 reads TGTGCCAGCAGCTTCCTGGGGGCCGGGGAGACCCAGTACTTC.

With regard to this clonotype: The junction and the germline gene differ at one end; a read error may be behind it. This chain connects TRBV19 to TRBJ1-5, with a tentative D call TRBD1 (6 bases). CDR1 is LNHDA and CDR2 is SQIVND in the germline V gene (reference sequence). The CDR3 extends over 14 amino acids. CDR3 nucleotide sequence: TGTGCCAGTAGTATAGCAGGGGTCCCTCAGCCCCCGCATTTT. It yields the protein CASSIAGVPQPPHF.

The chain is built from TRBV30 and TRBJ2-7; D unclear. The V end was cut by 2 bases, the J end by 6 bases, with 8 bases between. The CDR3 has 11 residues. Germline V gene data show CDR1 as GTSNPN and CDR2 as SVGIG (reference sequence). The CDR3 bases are TGTGCCTGGAGTAGTGGCGGCGAGCAGTACTTC. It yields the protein CAWSSGGEQYF.

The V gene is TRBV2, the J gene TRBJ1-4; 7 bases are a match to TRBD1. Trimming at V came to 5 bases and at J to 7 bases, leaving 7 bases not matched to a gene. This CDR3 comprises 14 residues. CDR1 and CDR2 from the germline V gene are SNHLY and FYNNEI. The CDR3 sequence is CASSTGTGVEKLFF. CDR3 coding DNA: TGTGCCAGCAGTACCGGAACAGGGGTTGAAAAACTGTTTTTT.

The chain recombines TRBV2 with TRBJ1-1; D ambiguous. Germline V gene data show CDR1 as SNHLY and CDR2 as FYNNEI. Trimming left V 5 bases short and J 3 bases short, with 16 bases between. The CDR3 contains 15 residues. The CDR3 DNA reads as TGTGCCAGCAGTTGGGTCCTAACAACCTACACTGAAGCTTTCTTT. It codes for CASSWVLTTYTEAFF.

CDR3 nucleotide sequence: TGCGCCAGCAGCCAAGATCAGGGGAACACCGGGGAGCTGTTTTTT. It codes for CASSQDQGNTGELFF. The gene calls are TRBV4-1 and TRBJ2-2, with D maybe TRBD1 (5 bases). Germline assignment: CDR1 MGHRA and CDR2 YSYEKL. Trimming cost V 0 bases and J 1 base, with 6 bases left between them. CDR3 size: 15 residues.

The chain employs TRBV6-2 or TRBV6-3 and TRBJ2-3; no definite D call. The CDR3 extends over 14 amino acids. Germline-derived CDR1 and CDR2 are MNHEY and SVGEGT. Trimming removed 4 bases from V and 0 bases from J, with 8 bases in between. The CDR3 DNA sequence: TGTGCCAGCAGTTGGACGATGAGCACAGATACGCAGTATTTT. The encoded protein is CASSWTMSTDTQYF.

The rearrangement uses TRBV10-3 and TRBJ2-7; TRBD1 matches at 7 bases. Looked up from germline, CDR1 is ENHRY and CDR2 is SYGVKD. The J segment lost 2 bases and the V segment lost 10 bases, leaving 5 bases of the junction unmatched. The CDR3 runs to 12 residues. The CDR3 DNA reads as TGTGCCACAGGACAGGATCCCTACGAGCAGTACTTC. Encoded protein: CATGQDPYEQYF.

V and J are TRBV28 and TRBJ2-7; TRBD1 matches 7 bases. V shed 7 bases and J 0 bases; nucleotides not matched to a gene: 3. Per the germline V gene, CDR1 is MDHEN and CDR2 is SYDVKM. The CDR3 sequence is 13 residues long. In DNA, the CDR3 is TGTGCCAGCACATACAGGGGCTCCTACGAGCAGTACTTC. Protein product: CASTYRGSYEQYF.

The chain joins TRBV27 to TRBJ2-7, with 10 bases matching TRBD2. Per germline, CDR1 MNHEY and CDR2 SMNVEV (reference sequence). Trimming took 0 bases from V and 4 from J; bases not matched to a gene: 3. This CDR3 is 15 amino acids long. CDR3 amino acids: CASSLSSGGIYEQYF. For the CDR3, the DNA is TGTGCCAGCAGTTTATCTAGCGGGGGGATATACGAGCAGTACTTC.

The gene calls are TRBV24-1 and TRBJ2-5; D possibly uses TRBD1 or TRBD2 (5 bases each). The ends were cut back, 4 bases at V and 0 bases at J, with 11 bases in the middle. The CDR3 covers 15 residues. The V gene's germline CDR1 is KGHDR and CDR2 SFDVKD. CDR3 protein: CATSDGTDYQETQYF. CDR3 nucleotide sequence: TGTGCCACCAGTGACGGGACCGATTACCAAGAGACCCAGTACTTC.

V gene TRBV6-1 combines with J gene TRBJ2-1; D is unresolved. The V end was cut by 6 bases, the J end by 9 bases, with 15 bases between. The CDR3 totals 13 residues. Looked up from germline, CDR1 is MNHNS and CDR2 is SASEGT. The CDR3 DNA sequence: TGTGCCAGCAGCGGCGGAGATCAAAGTGAGCAGTTCTTC. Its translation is CASSGGDQSEQFF.

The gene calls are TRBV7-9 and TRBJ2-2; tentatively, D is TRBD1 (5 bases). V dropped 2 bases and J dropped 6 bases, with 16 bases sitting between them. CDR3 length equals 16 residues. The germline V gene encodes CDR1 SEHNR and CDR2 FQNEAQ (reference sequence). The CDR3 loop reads CASSLLRGHLAGELFF. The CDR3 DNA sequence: TGTGCCAGCAGCTTATTGAGAGGACATTTGGCCGGGGAGCTGTTTTTT.

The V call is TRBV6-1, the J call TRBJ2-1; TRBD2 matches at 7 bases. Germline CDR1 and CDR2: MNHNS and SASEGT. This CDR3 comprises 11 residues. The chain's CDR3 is CAWGGWIEQFF. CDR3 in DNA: TGTGCTTGGGGGGGGTGGATTGAGCAGTTCTTC.